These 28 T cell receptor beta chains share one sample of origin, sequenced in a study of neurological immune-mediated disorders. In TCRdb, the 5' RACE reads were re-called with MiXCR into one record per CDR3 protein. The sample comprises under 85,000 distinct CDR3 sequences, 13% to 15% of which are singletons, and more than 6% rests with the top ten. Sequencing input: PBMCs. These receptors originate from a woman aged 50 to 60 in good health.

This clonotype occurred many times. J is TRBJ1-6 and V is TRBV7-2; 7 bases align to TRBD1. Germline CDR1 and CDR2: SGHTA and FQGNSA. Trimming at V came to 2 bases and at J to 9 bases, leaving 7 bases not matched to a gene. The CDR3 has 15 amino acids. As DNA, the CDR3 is TGTGCCAGCAGCTTAACGACAGGGAGAGGTTCACCCCTCCACTTT. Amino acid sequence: CASSLTTGRGSPLHF. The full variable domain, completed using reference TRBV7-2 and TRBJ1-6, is GAGVSQSPSNKVTEKGKDVELRCDPISGHTALYWYRQSLGQGLEFLIYFQGNSAPDKSGLPSDRFSAERTGGSVSTLTIQRTQQEDSAVYLCASSLTTGRGSPLHFGNGTRLTVT.

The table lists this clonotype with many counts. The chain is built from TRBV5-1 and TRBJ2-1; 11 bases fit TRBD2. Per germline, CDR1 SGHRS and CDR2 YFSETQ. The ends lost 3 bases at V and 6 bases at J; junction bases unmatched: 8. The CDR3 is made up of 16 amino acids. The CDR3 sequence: CASSSSTSGRFNEQFF. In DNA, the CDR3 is TGCGCCAGCAGCTCTTCTACTAGCGGGAGATTCAATGAGCAGTTCTTC. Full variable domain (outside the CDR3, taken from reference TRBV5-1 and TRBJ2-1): KAGVTQTPRYLIKTRGQQVTLSCSPISGHRSVSWYQQTPGQGLQFLFEYFSETQRNKGNFPGRFSGRQFSNSRSEMNVSTLELGDSALYLCASSSSTSGRFNEQFFGPGTRLTVL.

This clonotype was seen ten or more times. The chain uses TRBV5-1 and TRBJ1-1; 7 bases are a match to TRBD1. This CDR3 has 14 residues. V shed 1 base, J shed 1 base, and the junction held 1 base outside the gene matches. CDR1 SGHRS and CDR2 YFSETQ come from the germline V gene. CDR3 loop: CASSLTGENTEAFF. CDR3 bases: TGCGCCAGCAGCTTGACAGGGGAGAACACTGAAGCTTTCTTT.

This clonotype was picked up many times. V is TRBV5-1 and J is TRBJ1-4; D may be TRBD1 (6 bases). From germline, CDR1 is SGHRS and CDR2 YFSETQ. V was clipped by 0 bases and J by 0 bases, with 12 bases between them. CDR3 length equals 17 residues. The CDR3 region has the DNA TGCGCCAGCAGCTTGGCAGGACAGCAAACAACTAATGAAAAACTGTTTTTT. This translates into CASSLAGQQTTNEKLFF.

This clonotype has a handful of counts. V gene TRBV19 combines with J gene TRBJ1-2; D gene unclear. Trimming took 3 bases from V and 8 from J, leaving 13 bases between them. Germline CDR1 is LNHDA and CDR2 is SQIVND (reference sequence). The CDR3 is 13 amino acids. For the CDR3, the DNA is TGTGCCAGTAGTATTTCCGCCAGCTGGGGCTACACCTTC. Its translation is CASSISASWGYTF. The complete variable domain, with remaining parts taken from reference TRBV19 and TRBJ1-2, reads DGGITQSPKYLFRKEGQNVTLSCEQNLNHDAMYWYRQDPGQGLRLIYYSQIVNDFQKGDIAEGYSVSREKKESFPLTVTSAQKNPTAFYLCASSISASWGYTFGSGTRLTVV.

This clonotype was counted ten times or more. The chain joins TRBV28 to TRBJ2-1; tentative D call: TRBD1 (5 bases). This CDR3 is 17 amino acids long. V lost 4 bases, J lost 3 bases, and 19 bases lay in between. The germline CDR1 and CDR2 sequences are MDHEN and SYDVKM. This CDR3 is CASSSPQWGRNYNEQFF. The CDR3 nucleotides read TGTGCCAGCAGTTCCCCCCAATGGGGCAGGAACTACAATGAGCAGTTCTTC.

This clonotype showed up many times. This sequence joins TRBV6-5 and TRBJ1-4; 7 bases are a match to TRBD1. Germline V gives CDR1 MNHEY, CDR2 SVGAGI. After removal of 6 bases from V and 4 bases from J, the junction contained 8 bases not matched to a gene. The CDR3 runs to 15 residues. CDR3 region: CASSPQGTYNEKLFF. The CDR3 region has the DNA TGTGCCAGCAGCCCACAGGGGACCTATAATGAAAAACTGTTTTTT.

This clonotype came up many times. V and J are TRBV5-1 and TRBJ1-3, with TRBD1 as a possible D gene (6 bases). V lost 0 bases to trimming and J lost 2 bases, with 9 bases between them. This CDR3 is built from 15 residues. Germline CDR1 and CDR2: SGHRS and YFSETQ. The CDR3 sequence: CASSLGDMPGNTIYF. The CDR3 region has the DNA TGCGCCAGCAGCTTGGGGGACATGCCTGGAAACACCATATATTTT.

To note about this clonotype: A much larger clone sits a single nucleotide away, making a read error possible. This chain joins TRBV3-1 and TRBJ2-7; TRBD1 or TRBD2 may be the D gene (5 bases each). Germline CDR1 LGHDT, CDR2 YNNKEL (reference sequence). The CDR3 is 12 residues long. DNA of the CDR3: TGTGCCAGCAACCAAGTGGGGGACGAGCAGTACTTC. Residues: CASNQVGDEQYF.

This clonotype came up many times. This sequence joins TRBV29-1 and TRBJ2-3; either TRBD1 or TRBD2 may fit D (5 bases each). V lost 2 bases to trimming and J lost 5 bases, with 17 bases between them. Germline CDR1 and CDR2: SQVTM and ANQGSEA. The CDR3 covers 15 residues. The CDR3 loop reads CSVESEGWVGDTQYF. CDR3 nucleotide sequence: TGCAGCGTTGAAAGTGAGGGGTGGGTGGGAGATACGCAGTATTTT.

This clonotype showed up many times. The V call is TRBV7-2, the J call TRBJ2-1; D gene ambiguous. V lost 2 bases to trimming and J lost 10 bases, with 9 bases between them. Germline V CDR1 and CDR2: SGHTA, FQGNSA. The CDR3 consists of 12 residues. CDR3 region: CASSLPTREQFF. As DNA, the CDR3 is TGTGCCAGCAGCTTACCTACTCGGGAGCAGTTCTTC.

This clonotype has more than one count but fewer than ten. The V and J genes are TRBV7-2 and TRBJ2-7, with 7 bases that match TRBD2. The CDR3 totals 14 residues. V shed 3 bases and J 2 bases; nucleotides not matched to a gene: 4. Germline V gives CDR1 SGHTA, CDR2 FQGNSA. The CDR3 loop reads CASSLGRGAYEQYF. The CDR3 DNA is TGTGCCAGCAGCTTGGGGAGGGGAGCCTACGAGCAGTACTTC.

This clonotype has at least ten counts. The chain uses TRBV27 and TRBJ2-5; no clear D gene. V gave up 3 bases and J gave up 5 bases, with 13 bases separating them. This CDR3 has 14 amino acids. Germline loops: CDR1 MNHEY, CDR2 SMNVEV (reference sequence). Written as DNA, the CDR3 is TGTGCCAGCAGTTTCGGCCAGCATGGGGAGACCCAGTACTTC. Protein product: CASSFGQHGETQYF.

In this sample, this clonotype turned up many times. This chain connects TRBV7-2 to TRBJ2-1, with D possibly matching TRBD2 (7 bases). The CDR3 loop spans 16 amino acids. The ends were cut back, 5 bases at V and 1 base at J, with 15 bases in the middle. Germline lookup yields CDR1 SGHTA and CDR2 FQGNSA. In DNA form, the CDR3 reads TGTGCCAGCAGCCGCTGGGGGAGGGGGTCCTACAATGAGCAGTTCTTC. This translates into CASSRWGRGSYNEQFF.

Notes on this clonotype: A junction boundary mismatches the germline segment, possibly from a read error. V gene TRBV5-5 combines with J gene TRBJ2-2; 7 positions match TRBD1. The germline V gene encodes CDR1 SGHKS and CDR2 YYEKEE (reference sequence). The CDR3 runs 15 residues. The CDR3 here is CASSWLGQSTRELFF. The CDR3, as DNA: TGTGCCAGCAGCTGGCTGGGACAGAGCACCAGGGAGCTGTTTTTT.

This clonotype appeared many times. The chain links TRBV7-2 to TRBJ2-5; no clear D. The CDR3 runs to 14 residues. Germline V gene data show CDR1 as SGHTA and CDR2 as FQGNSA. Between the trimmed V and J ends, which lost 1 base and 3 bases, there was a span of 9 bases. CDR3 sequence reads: CASSLVSRKETQYF. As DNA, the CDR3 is TGTGCCAGCAGCTTAGTGTCTCGCAAAGAGACCCAGTACTTC.

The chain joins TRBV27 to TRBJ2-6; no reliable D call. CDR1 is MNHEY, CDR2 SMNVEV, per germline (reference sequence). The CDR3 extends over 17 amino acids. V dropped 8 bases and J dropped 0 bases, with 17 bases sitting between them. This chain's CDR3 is CASHGRQASSGANVLTF. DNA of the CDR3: TGTGCCAGCCACGGGCGGCAGGCGAGCTCTGGGGCCAACGTCCTGACTTTC.

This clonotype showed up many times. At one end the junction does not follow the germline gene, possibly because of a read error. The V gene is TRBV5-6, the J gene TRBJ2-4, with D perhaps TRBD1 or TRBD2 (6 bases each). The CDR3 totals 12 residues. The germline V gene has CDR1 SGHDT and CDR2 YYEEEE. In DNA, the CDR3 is TGTGCCAGCAGCTTGGGGCCTGGTGGGGGGCACTTC. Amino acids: CASSLGPGGGHF.

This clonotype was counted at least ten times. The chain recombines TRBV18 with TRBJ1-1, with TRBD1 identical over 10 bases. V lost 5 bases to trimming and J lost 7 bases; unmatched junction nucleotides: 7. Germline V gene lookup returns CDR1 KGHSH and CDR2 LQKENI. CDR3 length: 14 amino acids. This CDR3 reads CASSEGTGVREAFF. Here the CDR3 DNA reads TGTGCCAGCTCAGAAGGGACAGGGGTCCGTGAAGCTTTCTTT.

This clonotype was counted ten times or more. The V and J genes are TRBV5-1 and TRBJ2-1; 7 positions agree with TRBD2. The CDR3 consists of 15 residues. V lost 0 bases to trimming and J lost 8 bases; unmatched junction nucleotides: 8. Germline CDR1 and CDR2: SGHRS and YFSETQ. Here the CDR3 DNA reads TGCGCCAGCAGCTTGGACGCTAGCGGTAGCTATGAGCAGTTCTTC. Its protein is CASSLDASGSYEQFF.

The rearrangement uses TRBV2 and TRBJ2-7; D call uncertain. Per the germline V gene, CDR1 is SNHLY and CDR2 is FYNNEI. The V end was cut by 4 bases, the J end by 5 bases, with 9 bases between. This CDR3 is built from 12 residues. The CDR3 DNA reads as TGTGCCAGCAGTGGTGACACCCACGAGCAGTACTTC. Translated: CASSGDTHEQYF.

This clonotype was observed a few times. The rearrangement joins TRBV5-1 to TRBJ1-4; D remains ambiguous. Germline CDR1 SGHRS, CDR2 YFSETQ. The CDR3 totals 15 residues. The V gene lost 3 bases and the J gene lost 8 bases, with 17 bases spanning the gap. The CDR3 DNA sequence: TGCGCCAGCAGCTCGACCGGTGATACCAGAGAAAAACTGTTTTTT. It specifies CASSSTGDTREKLFF.

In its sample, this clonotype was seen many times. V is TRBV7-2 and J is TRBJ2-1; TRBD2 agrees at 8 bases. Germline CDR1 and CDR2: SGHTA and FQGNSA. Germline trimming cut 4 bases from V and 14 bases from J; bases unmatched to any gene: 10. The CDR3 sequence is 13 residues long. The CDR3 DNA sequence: TGTGCCAGCAGCTCCACCGTGGGACTAGGGGAGTTCTTC. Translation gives CASSSTVGLGEFF.

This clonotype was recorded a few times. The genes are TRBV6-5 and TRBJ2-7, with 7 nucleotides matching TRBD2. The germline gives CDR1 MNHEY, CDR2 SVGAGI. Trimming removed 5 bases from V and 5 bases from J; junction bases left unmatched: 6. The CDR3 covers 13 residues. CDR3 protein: CASSLWGGNEQYF. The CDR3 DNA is TGTGCCAGCAGTCTATGGGGGGGGAACGAGCAGTACTTC.

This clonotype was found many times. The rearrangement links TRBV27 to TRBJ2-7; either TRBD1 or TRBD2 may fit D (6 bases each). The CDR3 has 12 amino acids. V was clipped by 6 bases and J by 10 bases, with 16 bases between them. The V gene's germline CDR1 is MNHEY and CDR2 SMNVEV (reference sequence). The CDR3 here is CASSPVGGPQYF. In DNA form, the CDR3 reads TGTGCCAGCAGCCCCGTGGGGGGCCCCCAGTACTTC.

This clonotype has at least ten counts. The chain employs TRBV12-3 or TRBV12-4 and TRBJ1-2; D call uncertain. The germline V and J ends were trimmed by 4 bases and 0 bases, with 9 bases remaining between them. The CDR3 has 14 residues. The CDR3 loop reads CASSSFTANYGYTF. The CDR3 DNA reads TGTGCCAGCAGTTCGTTCACAGCTAACTATGGCTACACCTTC.

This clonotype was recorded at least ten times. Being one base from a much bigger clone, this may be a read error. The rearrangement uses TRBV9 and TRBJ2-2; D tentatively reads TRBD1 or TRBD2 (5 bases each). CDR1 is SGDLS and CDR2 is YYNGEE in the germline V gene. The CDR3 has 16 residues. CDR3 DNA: TGTGCCAGCAGCGTAAAATTGCGAGCCGGAGAAGGGGAGCCGTTTTTT. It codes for CASSVKLRAGEGEPFF.

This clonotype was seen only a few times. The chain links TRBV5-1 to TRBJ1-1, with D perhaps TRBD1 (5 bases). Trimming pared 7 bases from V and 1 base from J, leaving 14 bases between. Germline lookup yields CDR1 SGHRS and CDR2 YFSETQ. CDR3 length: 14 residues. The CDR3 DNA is TGCGCCAGCTCCTGGGGGGGACCGAACACTGAAGCTTTCTTT. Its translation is CASSWGGPNTEAFF.